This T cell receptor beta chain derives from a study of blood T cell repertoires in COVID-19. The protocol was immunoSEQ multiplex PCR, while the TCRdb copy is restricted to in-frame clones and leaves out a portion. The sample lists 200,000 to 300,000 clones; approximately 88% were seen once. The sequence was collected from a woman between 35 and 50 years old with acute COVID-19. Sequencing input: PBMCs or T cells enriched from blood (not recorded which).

Here the CDR3 reads CASSSPPGQRSGANVLTF. In nucleotides, the CDR3 is TGTGCCAGCAGTTCCCCGCCGGGACAGCGCTCTGGGGCCAACGTCCTGACTTTC. The V and J genes are TRBV27 and TRBJ2-6; the match to TRBD1 covers 7 bases. This CDR3 contains 18 residues. J gave up 0 bases and V 4 bases, and 9 bases lay outside the gene matches. Per germline, CDR1 MNHEY and CDR2 SMNVEV (reference sequence).